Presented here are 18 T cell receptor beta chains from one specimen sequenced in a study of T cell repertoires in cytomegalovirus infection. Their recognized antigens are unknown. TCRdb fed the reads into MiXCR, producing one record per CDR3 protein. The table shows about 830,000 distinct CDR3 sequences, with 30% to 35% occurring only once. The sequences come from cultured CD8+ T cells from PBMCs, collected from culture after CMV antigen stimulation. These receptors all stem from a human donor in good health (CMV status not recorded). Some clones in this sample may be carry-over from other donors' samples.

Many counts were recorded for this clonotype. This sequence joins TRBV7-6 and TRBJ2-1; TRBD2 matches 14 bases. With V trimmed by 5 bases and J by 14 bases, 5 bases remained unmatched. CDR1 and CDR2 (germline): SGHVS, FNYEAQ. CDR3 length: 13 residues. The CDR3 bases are TGTGCCAGCAGCCAGACTAGCGGGGGGGCCGAGTTCTTC. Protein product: CASSQTSGGAEFF.

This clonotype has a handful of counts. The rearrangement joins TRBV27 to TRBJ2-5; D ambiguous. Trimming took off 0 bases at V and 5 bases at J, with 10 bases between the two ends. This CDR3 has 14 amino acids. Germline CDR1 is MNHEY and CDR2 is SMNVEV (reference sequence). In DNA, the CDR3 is TGTGCCAGCAGTTTATCAGCCGGCTGGGAGACCCAGTACTTC. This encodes CASSLSAGWETQYF.

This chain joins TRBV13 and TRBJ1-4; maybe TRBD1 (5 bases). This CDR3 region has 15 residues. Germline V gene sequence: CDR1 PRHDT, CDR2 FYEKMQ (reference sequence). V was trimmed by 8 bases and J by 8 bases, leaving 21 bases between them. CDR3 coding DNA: TGTGCCAGCTCCGGAGAGGGGCAGGGAGGCGAAAAACTGTTTTTT. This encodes CASSGEGQGGEKLFF.

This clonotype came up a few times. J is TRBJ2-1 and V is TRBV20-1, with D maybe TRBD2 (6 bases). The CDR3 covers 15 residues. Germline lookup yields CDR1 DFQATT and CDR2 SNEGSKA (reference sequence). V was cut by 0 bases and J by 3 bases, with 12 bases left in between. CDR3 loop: CSARDLGGDYNEQFF. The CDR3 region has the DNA TGCAGTGCTAGAGATCTTGGCGGGGACTACAATGAGCAGTTCTTC.

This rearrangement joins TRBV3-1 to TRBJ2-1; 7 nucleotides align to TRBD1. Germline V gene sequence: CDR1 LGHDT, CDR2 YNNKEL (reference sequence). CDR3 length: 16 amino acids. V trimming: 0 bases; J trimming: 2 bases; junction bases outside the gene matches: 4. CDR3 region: CASSQESQGTYNEQFF. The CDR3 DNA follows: TGTGCCAGCAGCCAAGAGTCACAGGGGACCTACAATGAGCAGTTCTTC.

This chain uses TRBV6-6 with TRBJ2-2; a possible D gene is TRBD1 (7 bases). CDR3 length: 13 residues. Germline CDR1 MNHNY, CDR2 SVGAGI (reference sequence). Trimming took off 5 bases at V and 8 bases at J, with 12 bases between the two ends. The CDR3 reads CASSGGGFGELFF. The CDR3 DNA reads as TGTGCCAGCAGTGGAGGGGGCTTTGGGGAGCTGTTTTTT.

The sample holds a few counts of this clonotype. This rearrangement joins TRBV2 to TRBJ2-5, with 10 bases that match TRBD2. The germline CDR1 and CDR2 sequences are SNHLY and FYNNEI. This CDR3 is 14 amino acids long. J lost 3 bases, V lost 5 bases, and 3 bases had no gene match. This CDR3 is CASSTAGGKETQYF. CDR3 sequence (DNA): TGTGCCAGCAGTACAGCGGGGGGGAAAGAGACCCAGTACTTC.

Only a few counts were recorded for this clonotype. CDR3 bases: TGTGCCAGCAGCTTACGTAGCGGGGGGATCTCCTACAATGAGCAGTTCTTC. Its translation: CASSLRSGGISYNEQFF. This chain uses TRBV7-6 with TRBJ2-1, with 10 nucleotides matching TRBD2. This CDR3 is 17 amino acids long. The V gene end was trimmed by 2 bases and the J gene end by 0 bases; junction bases not matched to a gene: 4. From germline, CDR1 is SGHVS and CDR2 FNYEAQ.

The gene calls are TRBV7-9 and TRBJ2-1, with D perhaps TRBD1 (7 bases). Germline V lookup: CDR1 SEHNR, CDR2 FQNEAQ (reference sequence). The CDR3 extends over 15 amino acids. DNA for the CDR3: TGTACTACTTCCGGGGGACAGATTACATACAATGAGCAGTTCTTC. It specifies CTTSGGQITYNEQFF.

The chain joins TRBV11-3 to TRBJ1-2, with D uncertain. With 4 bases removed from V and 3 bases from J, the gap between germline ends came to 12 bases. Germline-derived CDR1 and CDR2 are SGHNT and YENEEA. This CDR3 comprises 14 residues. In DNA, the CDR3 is TGTGCCAGCAGCTCCCTCGACATCGACTATGGCTACACCTTC. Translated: CASSSLDIDYGYTF. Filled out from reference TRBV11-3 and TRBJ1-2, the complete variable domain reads EAGVVQSPRYKIIEKKQPVAFWCNPISGHNTLYWYLQNLGQGPELLIRYENEEAVDDSQLPKDRFSAERLKGVDSTLKIQPAELGDSAVYLCASSSLDIDYGYTFGSGTRLTVV.

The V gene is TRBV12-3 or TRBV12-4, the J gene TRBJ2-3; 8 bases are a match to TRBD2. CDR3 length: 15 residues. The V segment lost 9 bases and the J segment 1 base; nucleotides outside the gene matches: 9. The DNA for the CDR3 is TGTGCCAGTAACGGGGGGGATACGGGCACAGATACGCAGTATTTT. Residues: CASNGGDTGTDTQYF.

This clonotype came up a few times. The CDR3 protein is CASSLGTDSYYGYTF. In DNA, the CDR3 is TGTGCCAGCAGCTTGGGGACGGACAGCTACTATGGCTACACCTTC. The rearrangement joins TRBV5-6 to TRBJ1-2, with D tentatively TRBD1 (6 bases). The CDR3 is 15 amino acids. Germline V gene data show CDR1 as SGHDT and CDR2 as YYEEEE. With 0 bases removed from V and 3 bases from J, the gap between germline ends came to 12 bases.

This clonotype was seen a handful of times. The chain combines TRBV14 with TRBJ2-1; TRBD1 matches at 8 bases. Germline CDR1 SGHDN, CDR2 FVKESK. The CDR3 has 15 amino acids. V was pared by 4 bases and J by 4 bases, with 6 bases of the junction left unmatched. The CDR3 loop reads CASSPMDRVYNEQFF. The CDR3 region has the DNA TGTGCCAGCAGCCCGATGGACAGGGTGTACAATGAGCAGTTCTTC.

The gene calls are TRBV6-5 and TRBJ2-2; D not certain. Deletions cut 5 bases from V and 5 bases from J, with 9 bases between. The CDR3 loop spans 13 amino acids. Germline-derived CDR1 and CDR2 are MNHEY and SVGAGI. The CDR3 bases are TGTGCCAGCAGTGGTGGGCCAACCGGGGAGCTGTTTTTT. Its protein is CASSGGPTGELFF.

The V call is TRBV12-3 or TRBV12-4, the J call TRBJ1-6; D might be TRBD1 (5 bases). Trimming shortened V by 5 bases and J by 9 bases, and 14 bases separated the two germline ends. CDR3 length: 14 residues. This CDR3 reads CASSTGAGGSPLHF. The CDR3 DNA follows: TGTGCCAGCAGTACAGGAGCCGGGGGTTCACCCCTCCACTTT.

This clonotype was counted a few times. The DNA for the CDR3 is TGTGCCAGCAGCTTGTCCGGGGACCTCTATGGCTACACCTTC. Translation: CASSLSGDLYGYTF. The V and J genes are TRBV5-6 and TRBJ1-2; tentatively, D is TRBD1 (5 bases). Deletions cut 1 base from V and 4 bases from J, with 11 bases between. Germline V gives CDR1 SGHDT, CDR2 YYEEEE. CDR3 length: 14 amino acids.

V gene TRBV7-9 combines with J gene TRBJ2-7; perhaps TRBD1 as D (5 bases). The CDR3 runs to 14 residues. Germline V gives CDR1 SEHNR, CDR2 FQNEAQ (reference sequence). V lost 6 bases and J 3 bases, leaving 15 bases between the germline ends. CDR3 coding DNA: TGTGCCAGCAGTTTACCCACCCAGGGCTACGAGCAGTACTTC. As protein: CASSLPTQGYEQYF. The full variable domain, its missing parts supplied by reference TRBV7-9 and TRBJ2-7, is DTGVSQNPRHKITKRGQNVTFRCDPISEHNRLYWYRQTLGQGPEFLTYFQNEAQLEKSRLLSDRFSAERPKGSFSTLEIQRTEQGDSAMYLCASSLPTQGYEQYFGPGTRLTVT.

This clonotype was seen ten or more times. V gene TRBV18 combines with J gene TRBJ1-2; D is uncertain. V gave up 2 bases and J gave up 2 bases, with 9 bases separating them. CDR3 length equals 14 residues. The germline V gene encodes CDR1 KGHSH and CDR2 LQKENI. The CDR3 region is CASSPGGPNYGYTF. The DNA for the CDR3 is TGTGCCAGCTCACCAGGAGGACCCAACTATGGCTACACCTTC. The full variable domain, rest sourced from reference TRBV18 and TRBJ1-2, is NAGVMQNPRHLVRRRGQEARLRCSPMKGHSHVYWYRQLPEEGLKFMVYLQKENIIDESGMPKERFSAEFPKEGPSILRIQQVVRGDSAAYFCASSPGGPNYGYTFGSGTRLTVV.